Below, 27 T cell receptor beta chains from the same sample are listed, as sequenced in a study of cytomegalovirus exposure and HLA in healthy donors. Researchers ran the PCR with 60 Vbeta and 13 Jbeta primers. The protocol was immunoSEQ multiplex PCR, while the TCRdb copy is restricted to in-frame clones and leaves out a portion. The repertoire consists of approximately 260,000 clones, with about four fifths occurring once and the leading ten covering roughly 2%. Material: PBMCs. Receptor source: a woman in her thirties or forties in good health and CMV-seropositive.

The CDR3 loop reads CASSARQAPHEKLFF. As DNA, the CDR3 is TGCGCCAGCAGTGCCCGACAGGCACCGCATGAAAAACTGTTTTTT. This chain joins TRBV4-3 and TRBJ1-4; D might be TRBD1 (6 bases). The length of the CDR3 is 15 residues. Trimming stripped 6 bases from V and 6 bases from J, with 17 bases between. Germline CDR1 reads LGHNA; CDR2 reads YSLEER.

This clone was seen more than once but under ten times. The gene calls are TRBV28 and TRBJ1-1; D is unresolved. Germline V gives CDR1 MDHEN, CDR2 SYDVKM. V lost 3 bases to trimming and J lost 6 bases, with 14 bases between them. CDR3 length: 14 amino acids. This CDR3 reads CASSLETVWAEAFF. In DNA form, the CDR3 reads TGTGCCAGCAGTTTGGAGACCGTTTGGGCTGAAGCTTTCTTT.

The rearrangement joins TRBV9 to TRBJ2-3; D possibly corresponds to TRBD2 (6 bases). The CDR3 is 17 residues long. The germline CDR1 and CDR2 sequences are SGDLS and YYNGEE. V lost 4 bases and J 3 bases, leaving 21 bases between the germline ends. In DNA form, the CDR3 reads TGTGCCAGCAGCCCCATGGGATGGAGGGAGGAGACAGATACGCAGTATTTT. Its protein product is CASSPMGWREETDTQYF.

This chain links TRBV6-1 with TRBJ2-7; TRBD1 might be the D (5 bases). Germline CDR1 and CDR2: MNHNS and SASEGT. The CDR3 is made up of 11 amino acids. The germline V and J ends were trimmed by 7 bases and 3 bases, with 7 bases remaining between them. The CDR3 bases are TGTGCCAGCACTGACAGCTACGAGCAGTACTTC. This encodes CASTDSYEQYF.

The chain employs TRBV11-3 and TRBJ2-7; D uncertain. The CDR3 length is 16 residues. The V gene lost 1 base and the J gene lost 0 bases, with 13 bases spanning the gap. Germline CDR1 SGHNT, CDR2 YENEEA. The CDR3 bases are TGTGCCAGCAGCTTAGGGCAGTTCCCCACCTCCTACGAGCAGTACTTC. This codes for CASSLGQFPTSYEQYF.

To note about this clone: Sequence at one end of the junction differs from germline and may be a read error. This sequence joins TRBV7-2 and TRBJ2-2; D is ambiguous. This CDR3 region has 14 residues. Germline CDR1 is SGHTA and CDR2 is FQGNSA. The CDR3 region is CASSLGQNPGELFF. The DNA of the CDR3 is TGTGCCAGCAGCTTAGGCCAGAACCCCGGGGAGCTGTTTTTT.

This chain joins TRBV7-2 and TRBJ2-7; 7 bases are a match to TRBD1. V shed 2 bases, J shed 3 bases, and the junction held 4 bases outside the gene matches. The CDR3 consists of 14 residues. Per germline, CDR1 SGHTA and CDR2 FQGNSA. The CDR3 DNA reads as TGTGCCAGCAGCTTAAACGGACAGGTCTACGAGCAGTACTTC. It yields the protein CASSLNGQVYEQYF.

The chain recombines TRBV9 with TRBJ2-2; TRBD2 matches 8 bases. The CDR3 covers 15 residues. CDR1 is SGDLS and CDR2 is YYNGEE in the germline V gene. J gave up 5 bases and V 1 base, and 4 bases lay outside the gene matches. As DNA, the CDR3 is TGTGCCAGCAGCGTAAGCGGGAGTTGGACCGGGGAGCTGTTTTTT. Its translation is CASSVSGSWTGELFF.

The V call is TRBV2, the J call TRBJ1-6, with TRBD1 matching over 7 bases. Per germline, CDR1 SNHLY and CDR2 FYNNEI. V shed 6 bases and J 7 bases; nucleotides not matched to a gene: 18. This CDR3 spans 18 amino acids. The CDR3: CASRGITGALSSNSPLHF. The CDR3 DNA follows: TGTGCCAGCAGGGGGATTACAGGGGCCCTGTCATCCAATTCACCCCTCCACTTT.

The rearrangement uses TRBV30 and TRBJ2-5; tentatively, D is TRBD2 (5 bases). V lost 4 bases to trimming and J lost 3 bases, with 12 bases between them. The CDR3 consists of 13 residues. Germline V gene data show CDR1 as GTSNPN and CDR2 as SVGIG (reference sequence). CDR3 loop: CAWTPGSEETQYF. DNA of the CDR3: TGTGCCTGGACTCCGGGATCCGAAGAGACCCAGTACTTC.

The chain uses TRBV14 and TRBJ2-5, with D perhaps matching TRBD2 (5 bases). Germline CDR1 SGHDN, CDR2 FVKESK. The CDR3 has 17 residues. Between the trimmed V and J ends, which lost 5 bases and 2 bases, there was a span of 21 bases. The CDR3 loop is CASSSRGFLAEQETQYF. CDR3 DNA: TGTGCCAGCAGCTCTCGGGGTTTTCTAGCAGAACAAGAGACCCAGTACTTC.

The chain recombines TRBV30 with TRBJ2-7; a possible D gene is TRBD1 (6 bases). CDR3 length equals 11 residues. V was trimmed by 4 bases and J by 3 bases, leaving 7 bases between them. Germline V CDR1 and CDR2: GTSNPN, SVGIG (reference sequence). CDR3 amino acids: CAWTGDYEQYF. The CDR3 DNA reads as TGTGCCTGGACAGGGGACTACGAGCAGTACTTC.

The chain uses TRBV7-2 and TRBJ2-7; TRBD2 matches at 10 bases. This CDR3 contains 16 residues. Germline V gene lookup returns CDR1 SGHTA and CDR2 FQGNSA. V dropped 1 base and J dropped 0; count of bases not matched to a gene: 3. The CDR3 DNA reads TGTGCCAGCAGCTTAGATAGCGGGAGGAGCTCCTACGAGCAGTACTTC. Translated, it gives CASSLDSGRSSYEQYF. The variable domain in full, completed from reference TRBV7-2 and TRBJ2-7, reads GAGVSQSPSNKVTEKGKDVELRCDPISGHTALYWYRQSLGQGLEFLIYFQGNSAPDKSGLPSDRFSAERTGGSVSTLTIQRTQQEDSAVYLCASSLDSGRSSYEQYFGPGTRLTVT.

This rearrangement joins TRBV6-1 to TRBJ2-5; D is uncertain. The J call may be faulty, since TRBJ2-7 better matches the DNA end. The CDR3 has 14 residues. CDR1 MNHNS and CDR2 SASEGT come from the germline V gene. In DNA, the CDR3 is TGTGCCAGCAATCCAAAAGGCTTTAACTACGAGCAGTACTTC. It is translated as CASNPKGFNYEQYF.

The chain combines TRBV29-1 with TRBJ1-2; TRBD1 is a possible D gene (6 bases). Germline CDR1 SQVTM, CDR2 ANQGSEA. This CDR3 region has 15 residues. V lost 6 bases, J lost 0 bases, and 17 bases lay in between. CDR3 loop: CSVQPGELANYGYTF. The CDR3 DNA reads as TGCAGCGTGCAGCCAGGGGAACTAGCTAACTATGGCTACACCTTC.

This clone was observed once. The chain links TRBV4-3 to TRBJ2-5, with 7 bases identical to TRBD2. The CDR3 totals 18 residues. Germline V gene sequence: CDR1 LGHNA, CDR2 YSLEER. The junction had 19 bases not matched to a gene; V was cut back by 4 bases and J by 5 bases. The CDR3 loop is CASSRAGGLGGVGETQYF. The CDR3 nucleotides are TGCGCCAGCAGCCGAGCAGGCGGACTAGGTGGGGTTGGTGAGACCCAGTACTTC.

The genes are TRBV7-2 and TRBJ1-5; no firm D call. With 2 bases removed from V and 5 bases from J, the gap between germline ends came to 13 bases. Germline V gene sequence: CDR1 SGHTA, CDR2 FQGNSA. This CDR3 comprises 15 residues. Here the CDR3 DNA reads TGTGCCAGCAGCTTAAAACAGACATTAGATCAGCCCCAGCATTTT. Residues: CASSLKQTLDQPQHF.

In this sample, this clone turned up once. This chain joins TRBV30 and TRBJ2-5, with unresolved D. The germline V gene has CDR1 GTSNPN and CDR2 SVGIG (reference sequence). The V gene lost 0 bases and the J gene lost 2 bases, with 13 bases spanning the gap. This CDR3 region has 15 residues. The CDR3 protein is CAWSVRGGPQETQYF. The CDR3 coding sequence is TGTGCCTGGAGTGTACGAGGTGGCCCACAAGAGACCCAGTACTTC.

The rearrangement joins TRBV20-1 to TRBJ2-7, with D perhaps matching TRBD2 (5 bases). CDR3 length equals 11 residues. V lost 4 bases, J lost 9 bases, and 13 bases lay in between. Germline loops: CDR1 DFQATT, CDR2 SNEGSKA (reference sequence). The CDR3 DNA sequence: TGCAGTGCTAAGAACAAGGCGGGGCAGTACTTC. This codes for CSAKNKAGQYF.

The chain has TRBV5-1 and TRBJ1-2, with no clear D. The ends were cut back, 0 bases at V and 7 bases at J, with 7 bases in the middle. Germline values: CDR1 SGHRS, CDR2 YFSETQ. The CDR3 extends over 12 amino acids. Here the CDR3 reads CASSLGGVGYTF. CDR3 DNA: TGCGCCAGCAGCTTGGGGGGAGTTGGCTACACCTTC. Filled out from reference TRBV5-1 and TRBJ1-2, the complete variable domain reads KAGVTQTPRYLIKTRGQQVTLSCSPISGHRSVSWYQQTPGQGLQFLFEYFSETQRNKGNFPGRFSGRQFSNSRSEMNVSTLELGDSALYLCASSLGGVGYTFGSGTRLTVV.

The chain uses TRBV5-8 and TRBJ2-5; perhaps TRBD2 as D (7 bases). Germline CDR1 reads SGHTS; CDR2 reads YDEGEE. The length of the CDR3 is 14 residues. Between the trimmed V and J ends, which lost 0 bases and 4 bases, there was a span of 10 bases. The chain's CDR3 is CASSLVGGRETQYF. The CDR3 DNA reads as TGTGCCAGCAGCTTGGTCGGGGGGCGAGAGACCCAGTACTTC.

The rearrangement joins TRBV5-5 to TRBJ2-3, with 7 positions matching TRBD1. This CDR3 region has 17 residues. Germline V gene lookup returns CDR1 SGHKS and CDR2 YYEKEE (reference sequence). The V and J ends lost 4 bases and 3 bases, in that order; junction bases with no gene match: 14. The DNA of the CDR3 is TGTGCCAGCAGCGGGTTCCCGGACAGGTATAGAACAGATACGCAGTATTTT. Encoded protein: CASSGFPDRYRTDTQYF.

The chain has TRBV7-9 and TRBJ1-5, with D unresolved. V lost 4 bases, J lost 2 bases, and 9 bases lay in between. The CDR3 has 14 residues. Germline-derived CDR1 and CDR2 are SEHNR and FQNEAQ (reference sequence). CDR3 in amino acids: CASSYDGGNQPQHF. CDR3 nucleotides: TGTGCCAGCAGCTATGACGGAGGCAATCAGCCCCAGCATTTT.

CDR3 residues: CASRGVINYGYTF. The CDR3 DNA sequence: TGTGCCAGCAGAGGGGTGATAAACTATGGCTACACCTTC. The V gene is TRBV2, the J gene TRBJ1-2; perhaps TRBD1 as D (5 bases). V lost 6 bases and J lost 2, with 10 bases in between. Germline V lookup: CDR1 SNHLY, CDR2 FYNNEI. The CDR3 spans 13 residues.

The CDR3 bases are TGTGCCAGCAGTGACCCAATGGACAGGGCGTACGACGAGCAGTACTTC. Amino acid sequence: CASSDPMDRAYDEQYF. The chain couples TRBV6-4 to TRBJ2-7; TRBD1 aligns across 8 bases. This CDR3 region has 16 residues. The ends lost 2 bases at V and 5 bases at J; junction bases unmatched: 11. Germline CDR1 and CDR2: MRHNA and SNTAGT.

The chain joins TRBV4-1 to TRBJ1-1; D is perhaps TRBD1 (5 bases). CDR3 length equals 14 residues. Germline V gene sequence: CDR1 MGHRA, CDR2 YSYEKL. V gave up 0 bases and J gave up 7 bases, with 12 bases separating them. In nucleotides, the CDR3 is TGCGCCAGCAGCCAAGATAATGGGCAGGGTGAAGCTTTCTTT. This codes for CASSQDNGQGEAFF.

The chain joins TRBV7-9 to TRBJ2-7, with 13 bases aligning to TRBD2. The CDR3 contains 18 residues. V gave up 3 bases and J gave up 6 bases; unmatched junction bases: 14. The V gene's germline CDR1 is SEHNR and CDR2 FQNEAQ (reference sequence). CDR3 residues: CASSFGTSGTTLVSEQYF. The CDR3 nucleotides read TGTGCCAGCAGCTTCGGGACTAGCGGGACCACCTTAGTGAGCGAGCAGTACTTC.